These T cell receptor beta chains were read from a single sample in a study of T-cell memory formation after mild COVID-19. MiXCR, run by TCRdb on the 5' RACE reads, gives a single entry per CDR3 protein. The table has about 560,000 distinct CDR3 sequences, 17% seen once. The sequencing sample was made of PBMCs or a T cell subset sorted from them (not recorded which). Source of these receptors: an adult woman who had mild COVID-19 (a few samples of this study predate the infection). Cell type and time point are not known. The CDR3 runs from the conserved cysteine through the conserved F or W. A D gene is named only where the DNA matches it firmly. Size is stated for part of the rows, as once, few or many counts, or as a class when the clone is expanded.

j_gene | v_gene | d_gene | abundance | CDR3aa | CDR3nt
TRBJ2-7 | TRBV6-2/TRBV6-3 | . | . | CASSYSQRGVYEQYF | TGTGCCAGCAGTTACTCGCAACGGGGAGTATACGAGCAGTACTTC
TRBJ1-1 | TRBV5-1 | TRBD1 | many | CASSHKIRTGNLNTEAFF | TGCGCCAGCAGCCACAAGATAAGGACAGGTAATTTGAACACTGAAGCTTTCTTT
TRBJ2-5 | TRBV7-2 | TRBD2 | . | CASSRGTSGIGETQYF | TGTGCCAGCAGCCGAGGGACTAGCGGGATAGGGGAGACCCAGTACTTC
TRBJ1-2 | TRBV11-2 | TRBD1 | few | CASSSRTGGWGNYGYTF | TGTGCCAGCAGCTCTAGGACAGGGGGCTGGGGTAACTATGGCTACACCTTC
TRBJ1-5 | TRBV19 | . | . | CASKNREGYSNQPQHF | TGTGCCAGTAAAAACAGGGAGGGATATAGCAATCAGCCCCAGCATTTT
TRBJ2-7 | TRBV11-1 | . | . | CASSLAPVGGAYEQYF | TGTGCCAGCAGTTTGGCCCCAGTAGGGGGGGCCTACGAGCAGTACTTC
TRBJ1-1 | TRBV11-3 | TRBD1 | few | CASSKWLRQGEDTEAFF | TGTGCCAGCAGTAAGTGGCTGCGACAGGGGGAGGACACTGAAGCTTTCTTT
TRBJ1-5 | TRBV6-1 | . | . | CASSETHQPQHF | TGTGCCAGCAGTGAAACCCACCAGCCCCAGCATTTT
TRBJ1-6 | TRBV11-2 | . | . | CASSLAGQNNNSPLHF | TGTGCCAGCAGCTTAGCGGGCCAGAACAATAATTCACCCCTCCACTTT
TRBJ2-3 | TRBV20-1 | . | few | CSATVGDSFTQYF | TGCAGTGCTACTGTCGGGGACTCTTTTACGCAGTATTTT
TRBJ1-1 | TRBV6-5 | . | many | CASSYSRNTEAFF | TGTGCCAGCAGTTACTCGCGGAACACTGAAGCTTTCTTT
TRBJ2-7 | TRBV7-9 | . | . | CASSPFQGSYEQYF | TGTGCCAGCAGCCCCTTCCAGGGGTCCTACGAGCAGTACTTC
TRBJ1-1 | TRBV5-1 | . | . | CASSLTTGIVGLNTEAFF | TGCGCCAGCAGCTTGACCACAGGGATAGTTGGTCTCAACACTGAAGCTTTCTTT
TRBJ2-1 | TRBV7-3 | . | few | CASSLTRRREQFF | TGTGCCAGCAGCTTAACTCGGCGGAGGGAGCAGTTCTTC
TRBJ2-3 | TRBV27 | . | few | CASSRWGQADTQYF | TGTGCCAGCAGTAGGTGGGGCCAGGCAGATACGCAGTATTTT
TRBJ2-6 | TRBV6-4 | . | few | CATSPSGANVLTF | TGTGCCACCAGTCCCTCTGGGGCCAACGTCCTGACTTTC
TRBJ2-5 | TRBV7-7 | . | few | CASSLASGTKTQYF | TGTGCTAGCAGCTTAGCTTCAGGGACGAAGACCCAGTACTTC
TRBJ1-6 | TRBV12-3/TRBV12-4 | . | . | CASSLLDRGNSPLHF | TGTGCCAGCAGTTTATTGGATAGGGGGAATTCACCCCTCCACTTT
TRBJ1-4 | TRBV4-2 | . | . | CASSQREGEKLFF | TGTGCCAGCAGCCAACGGGAAGGGGAAAAACTGTTTTTT
TRBJ1-5 | TRBV5-1 | . | many | CASSLRDKAPNLSQPQHF | TGCGCCAGCAGCTTGCGTGACAAGGCCCCCAATTTAAGTCAGCCCCAGCATTTT